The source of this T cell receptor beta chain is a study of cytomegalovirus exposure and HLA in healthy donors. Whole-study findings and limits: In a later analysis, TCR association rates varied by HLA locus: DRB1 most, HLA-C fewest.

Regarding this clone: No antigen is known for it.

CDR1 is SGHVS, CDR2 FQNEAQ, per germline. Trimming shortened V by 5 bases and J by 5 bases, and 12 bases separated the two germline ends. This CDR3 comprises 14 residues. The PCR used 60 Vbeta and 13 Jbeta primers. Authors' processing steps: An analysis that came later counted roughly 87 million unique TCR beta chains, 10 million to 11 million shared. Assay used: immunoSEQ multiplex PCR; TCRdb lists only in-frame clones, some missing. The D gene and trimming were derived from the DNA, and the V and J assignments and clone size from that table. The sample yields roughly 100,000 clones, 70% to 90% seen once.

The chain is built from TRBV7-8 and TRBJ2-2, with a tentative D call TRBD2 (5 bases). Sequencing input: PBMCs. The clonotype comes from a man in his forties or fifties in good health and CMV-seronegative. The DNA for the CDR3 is TGTGCCAGCAGCGGCAGTCGGGGAACCGGGGAGCTGTTTTTT. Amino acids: CASSGSRGTGELFF.